The sequence of this TCR beta chain was determined in a study of preoperative IRX-2 immunotherapy in early breast cancer (dated by TCRdb to 2018 to 2020). On this clone itself: Which antigen it targets is not known. Per-base qualities were not stored, and no clone one base away is much larger.

Library preparation employed the immunoSEQ multiplex PCR assay. In TCRdb, the immuneACCESS table is reduced to in-frame sequences with V and J assigned. These tables do not hold every clone; where another copy was compared, an unresolved V gene accounts for under half, and the others remain unexplained. The sample data list about 32,000 clones, and roughly 80% of these were observed just once. 2% to 3% of the sample goes to the ten largest clones. The treatment or condition label corresponds to: preoperative locoregional IRX-2 cytokine immunotherapy. The samples were obtained from a phase Ib study in which preoperative, locoregional IRX-2 cytokine immunotherapy intended to prime immune responses was tested. The donors were early-stage breast cancer patients who were given IRX-2 prior to surgery. The sequence came from a human donor with breast cancer. Sequencing was performed on lymph node tissue, taken from a patient treated with IRX-2 immunotherapy.

The CDR3 in this case is CASSRTGTGAYEQYF. At the DNA level, the sequence is TGTGCCAGCAGTCGTACAGGGACTGGAGCCTACGAGCAGTACTTC. This chain joins TRBV14 to TRBJ2-7; the D region may be TRBD1 or TRBD2, each matching 6 bases equally. From its cysteine to its phenylalanine, the CDR3 spans 15 amino acids. Only the CDR3 DNA stays, 45 bases, in frame from base 1. V is pared back by 6 bases and J by 2 bases, with 17 bases lying between the germline termini. In the germline V gene, CDR1 corresponds to SGHDN and CDR2 to FVKESK.